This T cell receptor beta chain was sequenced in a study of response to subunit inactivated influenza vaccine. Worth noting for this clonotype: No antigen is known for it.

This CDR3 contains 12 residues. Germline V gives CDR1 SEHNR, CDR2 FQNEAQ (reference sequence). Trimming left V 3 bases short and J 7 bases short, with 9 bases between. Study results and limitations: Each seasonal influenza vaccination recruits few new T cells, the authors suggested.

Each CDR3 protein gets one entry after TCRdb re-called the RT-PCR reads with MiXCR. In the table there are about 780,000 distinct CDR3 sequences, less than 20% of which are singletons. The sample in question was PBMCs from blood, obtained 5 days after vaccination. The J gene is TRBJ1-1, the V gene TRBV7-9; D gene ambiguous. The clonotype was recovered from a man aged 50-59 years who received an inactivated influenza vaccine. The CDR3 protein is CASSFFTYEAFF. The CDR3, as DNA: TGTGCCAGCAGCTTCTTTACATATGAAGCTTTCTTT.